Shown below are 16 T cell receptor beta chains from a single sample sequenced in a study of blood T cells in healthy people across ages. A sample-barcoded 5' primer and a J-beta primer mix were used in a second PCR of roughly 6 to 11 cycles. MiXCR was run by TCRdb on the 5' RACE reads, yielding one entry per CDR3 protein. Here the sample spans more than 1,400,000 distinct CDR3 sequences, 42% being singletons. Material for sequencing was blood. All receptors come from a woman between 18 and 30 years old in good health.

The chain recombines TRBV3-1 with TRBJ1-1, with D maybe TRBD1 (5 bases). V was clipped by 0 bases and J by 1 base, with 21 bases between them. CDR3 length: 19 amino acids. Per the germline V gene, CDR1 is LGHDT and CDR2 is YNNKEL (reference sequence). The CDR3 protein is CASSQEVRGPKRPNTEAFF. CDR3 coding DNA: TGTGCCAGCAGCCAAGAGGTTAGGGGCCCGAAAAGACCGAACACTGAAGCTTTCTTT.

This clonotype was observed a few times. The chain carries TRBV9 and TRBJ1-2, with 7 bases aligning to TRBD1. The CDR3 consists of 14 residues. After removal of 3 bases from V and 5 bases from J, the junction contained 7 bases not matched to a gene. Germline V gives CDR1 SGDLS, CDR2 YYNGEE. CDR3 region: CASSALSTGYGYTF. Here the CDR3 DNA reads TGTGCCAGCAGCGCCCTTTCGACAGGGTATGGCTACACCTTC.

This clonotype showed up just a few times. The rearrangement uses TRBV20-1 and TRBJ2-5; D remains ambiguous. The end of the DNA fits TRBJ2-7 better, so the J call may be wrong. The CDR3 is 14 residues long. Germline V lookup: CDR1 DFQATT, CDR2 SNEGSKA (reference sequence). The CDR3 sequence is CSARDLTVPYEQYF. Written as DNA, the CDR3 is TGCAGTGCTAGAGATTTGACGGTGCCCTACGAGCAGTACTTC.

V usage is TRBV5-1 and J usage is TRBJ2-7; D remains ambiguous. V lost 7 bases to trimming and J lost 0 bases, with 14 bases between them. This CDR3 has 14 amino acids. The germline V gene has CDR1 SGHRS and CDR2 YFSETQ. This CDR3 is CASSRFSSSYEQYF. CDR3 sequence (DNA): TGCGCCAGCTCGCGGTTTAGTAGCTCCTACGAGCAGTACTTC.

The rearrangement joins TRBV24-1 to TRBJ2-1; the D gene is possibly TRBD2 (6 bases). V lost 0 bases and J lost 12, with 8 bases in between. CDR3 length: 12 amino acids. Germline loops: CDR1 KGHDR, CDR2 SFDVKD. In DNA form, the CDR3 reads TGTGCCACCAGTGATTTGGGGGACTTGCAGTTCTTC. Protein: CATSDLGDLQFF.

The V call is TRBV18, the J call TRBJ2-7; D possibly corresponds to TRBD2 (5 bases). Deletions cut 0 bases from V and 4 bases from J, with 16 bases between. The CDR3 loop spans 16 amino acids. Germline CDR1 and CDR2: KGHSH and LQKENI. The CDR3 sequence: CASSPPSADRGYEQYF. The CDR3 nucleotides read TGTGCCAGCTCACCACCCAGCGCAGACCGGGGATACGAGCAGTACTTC.

This clonotype has ten or more counts. The J gene is TRBJ2-1, the V gene TRBV29-1, with D tentatively TRBD2 (5 bases). The CDR3 consists of 12 residues. Germline V gene lookup returns CDR1 SQVTM and CDR2 ANQGSEA. The CDR3 bases are TGCACGAGGCGGGCGACATACAATGAGCAGTTCTTC. Translating gives CTRRATYNEQFF.

V usage is TRBV7-8 and J usage is TRBJ2-1; TRBD2 aligns across 9 bases. The ends lost 5 bases at V and 4 bases at J; junction bases unmatched: 12. The germline CDR1 and CDR2 sequences are SGHVS and FQNEAQ. The CDR3 runs to 17 residues. The CDR3 DNA reads as TGTGCCAGCAGCGAAAACGCGGGAGGGGCGATATACAATGAGCAGTTCTTC. Its translation is CASSENAGGAIYNEQFF. The whole variable domain, filled in from reference TRBV7-8 and TRBJ2-1, reads GAGVSQSPRYKVAKRGQDVALRCDPISGHVSLFWYQQALGQGPEFLTYFQNEAQLDKSGLPSDRFFAERPEGSVSTLKIQRTQQEDSAVYLCASSENAGGAIYNEQFFGPGTRLTVL.

This clonotype was detected a few times. V gene TRBV20-1 combines with J gene TRBJ2-7, with D perhaps matching TRBD1 or TRBD2 (5 bases each). From germline, CDR1 is DFQATT and CDR2 SNEGSKA (reference sequence). Trimming stripped 1 base from V and 4 bases from J, with 17 bases between. The CDR3 contains 15 residues. For the CDR3, the DNA is TGCAGTGCTAGAGCCCAGACCGGGGCCCCTTACGAGCAGTACTTC. Its protein is CSARAQTGAPYEQYF.

V and J are TRBV3-1 and TRBJ2-3; D gene uncertain. V lost 2 bases, J lost 0 bases, and 12 bases lay in between. Looked up from germline, CDR1 is LGHDT and CDR2 is YNNKEL (reference sequence). There are 16 residues in the CDR3. Here the CDR3 reads CASSQPALTSTDTQYF. The CDR3 region has the DNA TGTGCCAGCAGCCAACCCGCCCTTACAAGCACAGATACGCAGTATTTT.

This chain connects TRBV4-1 to TRBJ2-5, with D perhaps TRBD1 or TRBD2 (5 bases each). The CDR3 consists of 16 residues. Germline CDR1 reads MGHRA; CDR2 reads YSYEKL. Trimming removed 0 bases at V and 11 bases at J, with 22 bases between. CDR3 loop: CASSQEPGSGADEQYF. CDR3 in DNA: TGCGCCAGCAGCCAAGAACCGGGTTCCGGGGCCGATGAGCAGTACTTC.

This clonotype has just a few counts. V gene TRBV6-2 or TRBV6-3 combines with J gene TRBJ2-4; D possibly corresponds to TRBD1 (6 bases). Judging by the DNA end, TRBJ2-7 fits better; the J call may be wrong. The CDR3 spans 13 residues. The germline gives CDR1 MNHEY, CDR2 SVGEGT. The CDR3, as DNA: TGTGCCAGCAGTTTCCTACAGGGACCCGAGCAGTACTTC. Translated: CASSFLQGPEQYF.

The chain links TRBV27 to TRBJ1-2, with TRBD1 matching 8 bases. This CDR3 spans 14 amino acids. V lost 4 bases to trimming and J lost 7 bases; unmatched junction nucleotides: 8. CDR1 is MNHEY, CDR2 SMNVEV, per germline (reference sequence). CDR3 coding DNA: TGTGCCAGCAGTTCGCGGACAGGGAGTCCTGGCTACACCTTC. It is translated as CASSSRTGSPGYTF.

This clonotype was counted a few times. The gene calls are TRBV28 and TRBJ2-3, with 13 nucleotides matching TRBD2. Trimming at V came to 1 base and at J to 1 base, leaving 5 bases not matched to a gene. The CDR3 is 18 amino acids. CDR1 MDHEN and CDR2 SYDVKM come from the germline V gene. The CDR3, as DNA: TGTGCCAGCAGTTTATCGGTAGGGACTAGCGGGGGCACAGATACGCAGTATTTT. Its translation: CASSLSVGTSGGTDTQYF.

The V call is TRBV5-1, the J call TRBJ2-5, with 10 nucleotides matching TRBD1. V lost 5 bases, J lost 4 bases, and 8 bases stayed unmatched. The V gene's germline CDR1 is SGHRS and CDR2 YFSETQ. The CDR3 is made up of 15 amino acids. CDR3 sequence: CASRTAGQGSETQYF. As DNA, the CDR3 is TGCGCCAGCAGAACGGCGGGACAGGGGTCAGAGACCCAGTACTTC.

This clonotype has just a few counts. The chain recombines TRBV12-3 or TRBV12-4 with TRBJ1-1; the match to TRBD1 covers 8 bases. The CDR3 loop spans 16 amino acids. J lost 0 bases, V lost 3 bases, and 6 bases had no gene match. DNA of the CDR3: TGTGCCAGCAGTTTCGTCACAGGGGGTATGAACACTGAAGCTTTCTTT. This codes for CASSFVTGGMNTEAFF.